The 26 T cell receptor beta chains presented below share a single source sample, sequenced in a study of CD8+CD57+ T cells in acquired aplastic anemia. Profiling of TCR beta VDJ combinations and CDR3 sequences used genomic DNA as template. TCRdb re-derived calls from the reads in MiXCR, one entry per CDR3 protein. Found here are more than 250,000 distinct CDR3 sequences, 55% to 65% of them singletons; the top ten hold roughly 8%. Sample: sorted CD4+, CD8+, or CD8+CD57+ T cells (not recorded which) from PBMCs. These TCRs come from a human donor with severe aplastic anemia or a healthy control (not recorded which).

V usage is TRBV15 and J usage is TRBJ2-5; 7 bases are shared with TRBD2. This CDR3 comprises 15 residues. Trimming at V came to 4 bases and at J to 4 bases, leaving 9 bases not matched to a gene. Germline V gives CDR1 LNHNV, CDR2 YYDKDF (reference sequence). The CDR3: CATSKGRGSGETQYF. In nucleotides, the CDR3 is TGTGCCACCAGCAAAGGGCGCGGGAGTGGAGAGACCCAGTACTTC.

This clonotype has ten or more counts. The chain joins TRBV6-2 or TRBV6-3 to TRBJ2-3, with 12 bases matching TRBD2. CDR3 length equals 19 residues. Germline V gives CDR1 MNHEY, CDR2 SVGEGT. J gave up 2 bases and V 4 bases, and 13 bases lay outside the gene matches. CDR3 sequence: CASSSPPRLAGAHTDTQYF. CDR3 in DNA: TGTGCCAGCAGTTCCCCCCCGAGACTAGCGGGGGCGCACACAGATACGCAGTATTTT.

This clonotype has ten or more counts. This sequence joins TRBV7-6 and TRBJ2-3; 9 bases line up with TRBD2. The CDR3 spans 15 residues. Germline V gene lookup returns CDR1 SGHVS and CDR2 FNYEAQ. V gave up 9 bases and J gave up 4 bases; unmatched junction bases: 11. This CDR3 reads CASAVGLAIADTQYF. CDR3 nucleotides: TGTGCCAGTGCGGTAGGACTAGCGATCGCAGATACGCAGTATTTT.

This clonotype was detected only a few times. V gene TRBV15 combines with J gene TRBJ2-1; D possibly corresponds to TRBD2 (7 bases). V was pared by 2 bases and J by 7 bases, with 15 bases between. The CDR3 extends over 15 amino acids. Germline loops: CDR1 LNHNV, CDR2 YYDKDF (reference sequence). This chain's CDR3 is CATSRTPGGLNEQFF. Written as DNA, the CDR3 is TGTGCCACCAGCAGAACCCCCGGGGGGCTTAATGAGCAGTTCTTC.

CDR3 amino acids: CASSYSGTGTYEQYF. Here the CDR3 DNA reads TGTGCCAGCAGTTACTCGGGGACAGGAACCTACGAGCAGTACTTC. The J gene is TRBJ2-7, the V gene TRBV6-6, with 8 bases matching TRBD1. This CDR3 spans 15 amino acids. The germline V gene has CDR1 MNHNY and CDR2 SVGAGI (reference sequence). The ends lost 0 bases at V and 2 bases at J; junction bases unmatched: 3.

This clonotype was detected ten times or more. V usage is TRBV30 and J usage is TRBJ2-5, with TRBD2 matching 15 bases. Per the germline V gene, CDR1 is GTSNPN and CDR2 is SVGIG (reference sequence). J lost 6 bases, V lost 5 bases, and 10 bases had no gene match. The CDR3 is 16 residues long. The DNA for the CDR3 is TGTGCCTGGTATACGATGGGACTAGCGGGGGGACAGACCCAGTACTTC. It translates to CAWYTMGLAGGQTQYF.

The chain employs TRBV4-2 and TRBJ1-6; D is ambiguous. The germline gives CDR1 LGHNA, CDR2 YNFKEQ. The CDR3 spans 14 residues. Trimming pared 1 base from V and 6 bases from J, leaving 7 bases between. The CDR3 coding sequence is TGTGCCAGCAGCCAAGGTGGCCTTAATTCACCCCTCCACTTT. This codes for CASSQGGLNSPLHF.

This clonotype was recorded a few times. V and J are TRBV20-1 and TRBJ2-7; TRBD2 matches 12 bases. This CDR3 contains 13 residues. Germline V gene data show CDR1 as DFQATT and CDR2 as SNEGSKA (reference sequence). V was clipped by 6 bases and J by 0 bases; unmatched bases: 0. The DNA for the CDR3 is TGCAGTGCGACTAGCGGGAGCTCCTACGAGCAGTACTTC. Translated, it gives CSATSGSSYEQYF.

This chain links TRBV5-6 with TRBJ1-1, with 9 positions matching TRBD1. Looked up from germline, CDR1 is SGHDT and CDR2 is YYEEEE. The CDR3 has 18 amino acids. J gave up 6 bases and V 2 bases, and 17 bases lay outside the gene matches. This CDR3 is CASSFKGGTGKPLAEAFF. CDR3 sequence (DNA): TGTGCCAGCAGCTTCAAAGGGGGGACAGGGAAACCCCTGGCTGAAGCTTTCTTT.

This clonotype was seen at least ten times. The CDR3 region is CASRPKGTGFYEQYF. The CDR3 region has the DNA TGTGCCAGCAGGCCAAAGGGGACAGGGTTCTACGAGCAGTACTTC. The V and J genes are TRBV6-5 and TRBJ2-7; 9 nucleotides line up with TRBD1. The CDR3 consists of 15 residues. Germline V CDR1 and CDR2: MNHEY, SVGAGI. Germline trimming cut 6 bases from V and 3 bases from J; bases unmatched to any gene: 9.

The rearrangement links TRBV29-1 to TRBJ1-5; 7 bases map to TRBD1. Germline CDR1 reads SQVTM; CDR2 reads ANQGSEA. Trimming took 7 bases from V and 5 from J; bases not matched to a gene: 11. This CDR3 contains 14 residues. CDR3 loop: CSARQGSGDQPQHF. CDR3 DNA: TGCAGCGCCAGACAGGGATCGGGCGATCAGCCCCAGCATTTT.

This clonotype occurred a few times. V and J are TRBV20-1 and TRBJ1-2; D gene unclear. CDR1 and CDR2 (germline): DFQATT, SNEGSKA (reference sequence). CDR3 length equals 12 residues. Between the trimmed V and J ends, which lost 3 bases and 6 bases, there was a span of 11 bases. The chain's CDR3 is CSASPRLDGYTF. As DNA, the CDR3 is TGCAGTGCTAGCCCAAGACTTGATGGCTACACCTTC.

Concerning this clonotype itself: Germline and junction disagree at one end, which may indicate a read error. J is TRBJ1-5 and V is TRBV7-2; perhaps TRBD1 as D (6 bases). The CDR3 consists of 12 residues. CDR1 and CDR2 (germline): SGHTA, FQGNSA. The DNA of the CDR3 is TGTGCCAGCACCTTAGGGGGTGAGCCCCAGCATTTT. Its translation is CASTLGGEPQHF.

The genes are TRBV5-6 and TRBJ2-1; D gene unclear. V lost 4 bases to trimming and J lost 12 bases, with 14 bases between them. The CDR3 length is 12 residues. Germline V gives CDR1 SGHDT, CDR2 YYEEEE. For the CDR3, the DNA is TGTGCCAGCAGCCCCCTATTGGCCGGGCAGTTCTTC. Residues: CASSPLLAGQFF.

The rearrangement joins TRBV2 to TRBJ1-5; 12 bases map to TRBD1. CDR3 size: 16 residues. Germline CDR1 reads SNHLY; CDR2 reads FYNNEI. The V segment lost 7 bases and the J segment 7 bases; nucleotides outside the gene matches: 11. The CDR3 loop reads CASISGTGGARQPQHF. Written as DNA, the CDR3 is TGTGCCAGCATTAGCGGGACAGGGGGCGCGAGGCAGCCCCAGCATTTT. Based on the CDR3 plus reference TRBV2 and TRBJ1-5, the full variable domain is EPEVTQTPSHQVTQMGQEVILRCVPISNHLYFYWYRQILGQKVEFLVSFYNNEISEKSEIFDDQFSVERPDGSNFTLKIRSTKLEDSAMYFCASISGTGGARQPQHFGDGTRLSIL.

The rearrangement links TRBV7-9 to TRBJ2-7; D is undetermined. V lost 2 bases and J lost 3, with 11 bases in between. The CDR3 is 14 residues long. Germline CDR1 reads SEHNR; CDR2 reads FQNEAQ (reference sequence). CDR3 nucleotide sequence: TGTGCCAGCAGCTTACGGCAGTTGGGCTACGAGCAGTACTTC. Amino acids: CASSLRQLGYEQYF.

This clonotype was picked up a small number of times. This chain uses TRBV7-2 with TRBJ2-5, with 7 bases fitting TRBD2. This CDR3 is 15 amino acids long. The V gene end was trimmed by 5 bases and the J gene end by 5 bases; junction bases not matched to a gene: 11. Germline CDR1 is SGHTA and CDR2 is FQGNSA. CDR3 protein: CASSTGLGRVETQYF. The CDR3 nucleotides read TGTGCCAGCAGCACCGGCTTGGGGAGGGTTGAGACCCAGTACTTC.

The CDR3: CASSIGYLGNTIYF. The CDR3, as DNA: TGTGCCAGTAGTATCGGCTATCTTGGAAACACCATATATTTT. The V and J genes are TRBV19 and TRBJ1-3; D gene unclear. The ends were cut back, 3 bases at V and 3 bases at J, with 9 bases in the middle. CDR3 length equals 14 residues. Per the germline V gene, CDR1 is LNHDA and CDR2 is SQIVND (reference sequence).

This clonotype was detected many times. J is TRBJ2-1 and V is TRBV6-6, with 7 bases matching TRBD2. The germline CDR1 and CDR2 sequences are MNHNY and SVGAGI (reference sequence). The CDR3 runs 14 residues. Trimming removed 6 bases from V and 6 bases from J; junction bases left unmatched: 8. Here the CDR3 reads CASSPPREGNEQFF. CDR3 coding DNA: TGTGCCAGCAGCCCCCCTAGGGAGGGCAATGAGCAGTTCTTC.

In DNA, the CDR3 is TGTGCCAGCAGCTTCACAGGGTATAGCAATCAGCCCCAGCATTTT. This sequence encodes CASSFTGYSNQPQHF. V and J are TRBV7-6 and TRBJ1-5; D possibly corresponds to TRBD1 (6 bases). Trimming left V 3 bases short and J 0 bases short, with 9 bases between. The germline gives CDR1 SGHVS, CDR2 FNYEAQ. This CDR3 region has 15 residues.

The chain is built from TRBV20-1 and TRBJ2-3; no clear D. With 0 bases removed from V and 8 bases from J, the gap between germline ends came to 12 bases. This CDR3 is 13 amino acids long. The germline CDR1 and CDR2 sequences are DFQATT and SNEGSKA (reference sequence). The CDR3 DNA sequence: TGCAGTGCTAGAGATCGGGTCAGAAGTACGCAGTATTTT. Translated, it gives CSARDRVRSTQYF.

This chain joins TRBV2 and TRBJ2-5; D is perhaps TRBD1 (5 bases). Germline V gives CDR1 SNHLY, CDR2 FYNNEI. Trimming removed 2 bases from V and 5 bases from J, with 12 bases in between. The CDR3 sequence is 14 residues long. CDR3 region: CASSEQGSSETQYF. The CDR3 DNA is TGTGCCAGCAGTGAACAGGGTTCGTCGGAGACCCAGTACTTC.

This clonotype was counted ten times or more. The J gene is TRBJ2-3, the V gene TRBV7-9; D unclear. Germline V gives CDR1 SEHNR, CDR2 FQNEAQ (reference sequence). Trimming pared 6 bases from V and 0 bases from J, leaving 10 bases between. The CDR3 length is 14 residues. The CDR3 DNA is TGTGCCAGCAGTCTAGGTATTAGCACAGATACGCAGTATTTT. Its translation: CASSLGISTDTQYF.

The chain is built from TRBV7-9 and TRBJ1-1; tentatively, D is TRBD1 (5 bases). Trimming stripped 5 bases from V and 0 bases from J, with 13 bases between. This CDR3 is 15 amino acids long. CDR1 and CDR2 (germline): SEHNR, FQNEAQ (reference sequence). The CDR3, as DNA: TGTGCCAGCAGCGCCGGAACAGGTTTGAACACTGAAGCTTTCTTT. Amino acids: CASSAGTGLNTEAFF.

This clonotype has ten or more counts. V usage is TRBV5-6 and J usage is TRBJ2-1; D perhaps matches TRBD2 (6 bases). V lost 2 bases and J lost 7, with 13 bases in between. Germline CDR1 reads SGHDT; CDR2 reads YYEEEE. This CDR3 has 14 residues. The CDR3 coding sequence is TGTGCCAGCAGCTTCGGGACTGCCCTTAATGAGCAGTTCTTC. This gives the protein CASSFGTALNEQFF.

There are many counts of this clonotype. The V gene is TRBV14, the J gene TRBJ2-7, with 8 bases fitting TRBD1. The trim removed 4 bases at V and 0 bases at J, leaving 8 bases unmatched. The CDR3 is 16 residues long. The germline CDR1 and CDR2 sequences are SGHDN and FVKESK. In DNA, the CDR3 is TGTGCCAGCAGCCGAAATACAGGGGGGCTCTCCTACGAGCAGTACTTC. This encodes CASSRNTGGLSYEQYF.